The text below deals with one T cell receptor (beta chain). The antigen is undetermined. These data come from a study of shared clonotypes between healthy human individuals. General study results and limits: Generation probability values for non-shared clonotypes were lower than those for clonotypes shared by all four donors.

Germline CDR1 reads SGHTA; CDR2 reads FQGNSA. This CDR3 spans 14 amino acids. V was cut by 2 bases and J by 5 bases, with 12 bases left in between. Sequencing was performed with immunoSEQ multiplex PCR; in TCRdb, only in-frame clones are kept and a portion is missing. Of over 950,000 clones detected, 60% to 80% appear once; the ten largest clones hold approximately 0.95%. The receptor's source is a man aged 18 to 30 in good health. Some clones in this sample may be carry-over from other donors' samples. The sequenced sample was memory CD4+ T cells from PBMCs. Subset specified: CD45RA-negative fraction. The chain links TRBV7-2 to TRBJ2-5, with unresolved D. The CDR3 spells CASSLWGFLETQYF. In DNA form, the CDR3 reads TGTGCCAGCAGCTTATGGGGATTTTTGGAGACCCAGTACTTC.